These 5 T cell receptor beta chains were sequenced from one sample in a study of CD8 T cells in ankylosing spondylitis. Broader study findings: In ankylosing spondylitis blood, a motif of roughly eight highly homologous TCR beta variants appeared characteristic.

Their antigen targets remain unknown. TCRdb re-called the 5' RACE reads through MiXCR, storing one row per CDR3 protein. The sample records hundreds of thousands of distinct CDR3 sequences, 12% being singletons. The sequencing input was blood, either unsorted or a sorted T cell fraction (not recorded which). The receptors shown here come from a male donor with ankylosing spondylitis.

This clonotype has only a few counts. The V and J genes are TRBV6-1 and TRBJ1-1, with TRBD1 as a possible D gene (6 bases). V lost 8 bases to trimming and J lost 4 bases, with 17 bases between them. The CDR3 sequence is 14 residues long. Germline V gene sequence: CDR1 MNHNS, CDR2 SASEGT. DNA of the CDR3: TGTGCCAGCTCCTACGGGGGGGCGCGCACTGAAGCTTTCTTT. This sequence encodes CASSYGGARTEAFF.

This clonotype was found many times. This chain uses TRBV5-1 with TRBJ2-3; 7 positions agree with TRBD2. The CDR3 contains 16 residues. V was pared by 5 bases and J by 0 bases, with 9 bases of the junction left unmatched. Germline values: CDR1 SGHRS, CDR2 YFSETQ. This CDR3 reads CASRFGAGSSTDTQYF. The CDR3 coding sequence is TGCGCCAGCAGGTTCGGAGCGGGATCTAGCACAGATACGCAGTATTTT.

This clonotype was counted a few times. The chain combines TRBV5-5 with TRBJ2-1; possible D gene TRBD2, 6 bases. The length of the CDR3 is 15 residues. Between the trimmed V and J ends, which lost 5 bases and 0 bases, there was a span of 12 bases. The germline V gene has CDR1 SGHKS and CDR2 YYEKEE (reference sequence). The CDR3 spells CASRASAVSYNEQFF. In nucleotides, the CDR3 is TGTGCCAGCAGGGCTAGCGCCGTCTCCTACAATGAGCAGTTCTTC.

The chain carries TRBV28 and TRBJ2-2, with D maybe TRBD2 (5 bases). The germline gives CDR1 MDHEN, CDR2 SYDVKM. Trimming removed 7 bases from V and 5 bases from J, with 17 bases in between. The CDR3 sequence is 15 residues long. The CDR3 region is CASKEGQEVTGELFF. The CDR3 coding sequence is TGTGCCAGCAAAGAAGGGCAGGAGGTAACCGGGGAGCTGTTTTTT.

The chain is built from TRBV18 and TRBJ1-6; D ambiguous. This CDR3 is built from 15 residues. Germline CDR1 and CDR2: KGHSH and LQKENI. Deletions cut 3 bases from V and 8 bases from J, with 14 bases between. CDR3 amino acids: CASSPPGLRDSPLHF. CDR3 bases: TGTGCCAGCTCACCCCCCGGTCTGAGGGATTCACCCCTCCACTTT.